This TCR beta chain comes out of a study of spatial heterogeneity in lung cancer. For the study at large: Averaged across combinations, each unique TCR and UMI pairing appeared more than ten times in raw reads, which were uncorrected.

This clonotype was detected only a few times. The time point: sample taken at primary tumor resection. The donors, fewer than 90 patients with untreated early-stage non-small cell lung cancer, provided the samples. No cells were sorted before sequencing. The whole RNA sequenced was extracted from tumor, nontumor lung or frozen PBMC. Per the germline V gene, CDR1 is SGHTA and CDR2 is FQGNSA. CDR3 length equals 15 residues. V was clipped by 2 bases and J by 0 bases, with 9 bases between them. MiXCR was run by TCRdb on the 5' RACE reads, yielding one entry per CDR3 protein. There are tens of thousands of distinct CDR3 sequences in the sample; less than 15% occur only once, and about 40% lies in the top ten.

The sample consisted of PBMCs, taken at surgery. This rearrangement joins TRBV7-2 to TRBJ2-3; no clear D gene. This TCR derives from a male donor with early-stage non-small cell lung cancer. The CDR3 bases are TGTGCCAGCAGCTTATCTGGCCATAGCACAGATACGCAGTATTTT. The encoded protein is CASSLSGHSTDTQYF.